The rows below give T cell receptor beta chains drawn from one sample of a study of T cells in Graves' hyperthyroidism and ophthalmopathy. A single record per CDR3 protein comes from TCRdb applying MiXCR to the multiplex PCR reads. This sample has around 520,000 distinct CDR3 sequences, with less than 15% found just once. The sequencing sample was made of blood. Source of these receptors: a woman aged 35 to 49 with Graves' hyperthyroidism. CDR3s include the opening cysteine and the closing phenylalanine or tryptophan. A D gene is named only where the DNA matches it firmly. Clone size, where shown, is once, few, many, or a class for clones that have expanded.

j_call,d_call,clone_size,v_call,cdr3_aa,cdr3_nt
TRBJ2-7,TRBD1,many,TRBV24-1,CATSDLHGTAYEQYF,TGTGCCACCAGTGATTTGCATGGGACAGCCTACGAGCAGTACTTC
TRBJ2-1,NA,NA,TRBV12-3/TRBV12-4,CASSLRRANEQFF,TGTGCCAGCAGTTTGCGGAGGGCCAATGAGCAGTTCTTC
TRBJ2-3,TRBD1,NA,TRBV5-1,CASSLEPQSGQGWYF,TGCGCCAGCAGCTTGGAACCGCAGTCGGGACAGGGGTGGTATTTT
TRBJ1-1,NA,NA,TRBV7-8,CASSSDANTEAFF,TGTGCCAGCAGCTCGGATGCGAACACTGAAGCTTTCTTT
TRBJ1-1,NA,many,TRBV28,CASSLTNTEAFF,TGTGCCAGCAGTTTAACGAACACTGAAGCTTTCTTT
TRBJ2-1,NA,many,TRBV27,CASSWLSSYNEQFF,TGTGCCAGCAGTTGGCTCAGCTCCTACAATGAGCAGTTCTTC
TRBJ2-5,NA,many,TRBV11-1,CASSLASGAGQETQYF,TGTGCCAGCAGCTTAGCGTCCGGGGCAGGACAAGAGACCCAGTACTTC
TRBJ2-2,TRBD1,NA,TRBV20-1,CSARTGGETGELFF,TGCAGTGCTCGGACAGGGGGCGAAACCGGGGAGCTGTTTTTT
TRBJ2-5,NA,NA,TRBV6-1,CASTRDSKETQYF,TGTGCCAGCACCCGGGACTCTAAAGAGACCCAGTACTTC
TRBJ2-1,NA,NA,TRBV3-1,CASSQNSGLAYNEQFF,TGTGCCAGCAGCCAGAATAGCGGACTCGCCTACAATGAGCAGTTCTTC
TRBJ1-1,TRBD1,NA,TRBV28,CASSPGQGRRTEAFF,TGTGCCAGCAGTCCCGGACAGGGCCGACGCACTGAAGCTTTCTTT
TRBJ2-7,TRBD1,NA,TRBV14,CASSQSSGTASYEQYF,TGTGCCAGCAGCCAAAGCTCCGGGACAGCCTCCTACGAGCAGTACTTC
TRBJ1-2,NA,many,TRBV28,CAIVGGADGYTF,TGTGCCATCGTGGGGGGCGCGGATGGCTACACCTTC
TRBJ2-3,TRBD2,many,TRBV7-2,CASARLAGADTQYF,TGTGCCAGCGCGAGACTAGCGGGAGCAGATACGCAGTATTTT
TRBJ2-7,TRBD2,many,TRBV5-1,CASSSGTSGRLYEQYF,TGCGCCAGCAGCTCTGGGACTAGCGGGAGATTGTACGAGCAGTACTTC
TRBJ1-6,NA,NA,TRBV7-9,CASSLRAGRFENSPLHF,TGTGCCAGCAGCTTAAGGGCAGGGCGGTTCGAAAATTCACCCCTCCACTTT
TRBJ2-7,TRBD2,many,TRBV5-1,CASSPGTERENEQYF,TGCGCCAGCAGCCCGGGGACTGAGCGGGAGAACGAGCAGTACTTC
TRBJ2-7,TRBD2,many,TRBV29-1,CSVPHEAGGYEQYF,TGCAGCGTCCCCCACGAAGCGGGAGGGTACGAGCAGTACTTC
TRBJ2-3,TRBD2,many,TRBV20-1,CSARDLRLAGLTEDTQYF,TGCAGTGCTAGAGATCTCCGACTAGCGGGACTAACCGAAGATACGCAGTATTTT
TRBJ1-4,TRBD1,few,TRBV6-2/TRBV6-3,CASSQITGGGEKLFF,TGTGCCAGCAGTCAGATCACAGGGGGTGGGGAAAAACTGTTTTTT
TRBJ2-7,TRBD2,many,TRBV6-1,CASSPSSGSSYEQYF,TGTGCCAGCAGCCCATCTAGCGGGAGCTCCTACGAGCAGTACTTC
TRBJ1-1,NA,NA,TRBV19,CASSPDGFTEAFF,TGTGCCAGTAGTCCAGACGGGTTCACTGAAGCTTTCTTT
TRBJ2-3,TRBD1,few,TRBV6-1,CATDTGTGGTDTQYF,TGTGCCACCGATACCGGGACAGGGGGAACAGATACGCAGTATTTT
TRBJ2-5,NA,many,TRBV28,CASSSHMTAFQETQYF,TGTGCCAGCAGTTCCCATATGACAGCCTTCCAAGAGACCCAGTACTTC
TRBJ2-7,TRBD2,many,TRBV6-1,CASSERLAGYEQYF,TGTGCCAGCAGTGAGAGACTAGCGGGCTACGAGCAGTACTTC
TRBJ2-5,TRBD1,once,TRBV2,CASSPIGPGQWQETQYF,TGTGCCAGCAGCCCAATTGGGCCGGGACAGTGGCAGGAGACCCAGTACTTC
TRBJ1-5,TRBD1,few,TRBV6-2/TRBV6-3,CASSYGGTDSNQPQHF,TGTGCCAGCAGTTACGGAGGGACAGATAGCAATCAGCCCCAGCATTTT
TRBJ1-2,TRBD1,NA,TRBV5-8,CASSLDRGGIGYTF,TGTGCCAGCAGCTTGGACAGGGGGGGTATCGGCTACACCTTC
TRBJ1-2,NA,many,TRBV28,CASSFITGYGYTF,TGTGCCAGCAGCTTTATCACGGGATATGGCTACACCTTC
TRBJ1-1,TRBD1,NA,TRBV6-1,CASSPGGQGRKAFF,TGTGCCAGCAGCCCCGGGGGACAGGGGAGAAAAGCTTTCTTT
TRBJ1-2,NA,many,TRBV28,CASRRSGDGYTF,TGTGCCAGCAGGCGTTCGGGGGATGGCTACACCTTC
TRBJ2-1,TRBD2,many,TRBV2,CASRPGLAGVNEQFF,TGTGCCAGCAGACCCGGACTAGCGGGAGTCAATGAGCAGTTCTTC
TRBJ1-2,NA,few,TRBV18,CAGSLDSGYTF,TGTGCCGGCTCACTGGACAGTGGCTACACCTTC
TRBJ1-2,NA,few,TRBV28,CASIPRVGRGDYGYTF,TGTGCCAGCATCCCCCGTGTCGGGCGCGGCGACTATGGCTACACCTTC
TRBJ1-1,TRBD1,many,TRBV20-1,CSALGQGLGAFF,TGCAGTGCTCTCGGACAGGGTCTAGGGGCTTTCTTT
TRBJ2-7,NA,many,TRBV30,CAWSQFWGEQYF,TGTGCCTGGAGCCAATTTTGGGGCGAGCAGTACTTC
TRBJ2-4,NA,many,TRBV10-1,CASSESGGLAKNIQYF,TGCGCCAGCAGTGAGTCAGGGGGATTAGCCAAAAACATTCAGTACTTC
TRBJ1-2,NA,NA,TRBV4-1,CASSQGIFGGYTF,TGCGCCAGCAGCCAAGGGATCTTCGGGGGCTACACCTTC
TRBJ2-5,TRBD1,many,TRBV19,CASSPWTGGVGETQYF,TGTGCCAGTAGTCCCTGGACAGGGGGCGTAGGAGAGACCCAGTACTTC
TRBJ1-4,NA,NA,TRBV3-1,CASSQSATTNEKLFF,TGTGCCAGCAGCCAATCTGCAACAACTAATGAAAAACTGTTTTTT
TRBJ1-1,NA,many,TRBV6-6,CASSYLPNQNTEAFF,TGTGCCAGCAGTTACCTACCCAATCAGAACACTGAAGCTTTCTTT